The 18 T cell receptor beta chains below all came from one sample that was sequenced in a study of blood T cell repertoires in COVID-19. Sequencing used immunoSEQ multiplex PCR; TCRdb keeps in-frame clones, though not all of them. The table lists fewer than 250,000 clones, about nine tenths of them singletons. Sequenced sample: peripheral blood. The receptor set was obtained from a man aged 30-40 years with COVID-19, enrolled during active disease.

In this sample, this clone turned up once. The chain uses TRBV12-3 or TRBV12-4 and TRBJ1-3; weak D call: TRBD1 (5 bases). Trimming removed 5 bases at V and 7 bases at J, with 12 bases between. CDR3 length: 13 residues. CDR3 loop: CASSPRGGNTIYF. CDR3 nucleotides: TGTGCCAGCAGTCCCCGTGGGGGGAACACCATATATTTT.

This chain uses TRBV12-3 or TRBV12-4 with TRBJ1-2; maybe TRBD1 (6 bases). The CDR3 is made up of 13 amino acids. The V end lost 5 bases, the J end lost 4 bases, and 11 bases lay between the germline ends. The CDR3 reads CASSRQGIYGYTF. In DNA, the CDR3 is TGTGCCAGCAGTAGGCAGGGGATCTATGGCTACACCTTC.

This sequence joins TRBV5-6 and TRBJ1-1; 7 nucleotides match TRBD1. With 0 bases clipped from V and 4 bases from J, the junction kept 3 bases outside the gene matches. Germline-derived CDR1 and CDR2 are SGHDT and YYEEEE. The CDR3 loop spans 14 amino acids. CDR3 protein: CASSLEDRRTEAFF. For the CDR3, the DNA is TGTGCCAGCAGCTTGGAGGACAGGCGCACTGAAGCTTTCTTT.

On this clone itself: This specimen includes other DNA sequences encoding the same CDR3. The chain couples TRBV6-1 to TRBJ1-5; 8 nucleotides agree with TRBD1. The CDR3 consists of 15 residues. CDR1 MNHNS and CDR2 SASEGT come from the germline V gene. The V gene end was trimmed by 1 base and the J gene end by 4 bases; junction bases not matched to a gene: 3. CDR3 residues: CASSEGTGRNQPQHF. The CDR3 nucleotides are TGTGCCAGCAGTGAAGGGACAGGGAGAAATCAGCCCCAGCATTTT.

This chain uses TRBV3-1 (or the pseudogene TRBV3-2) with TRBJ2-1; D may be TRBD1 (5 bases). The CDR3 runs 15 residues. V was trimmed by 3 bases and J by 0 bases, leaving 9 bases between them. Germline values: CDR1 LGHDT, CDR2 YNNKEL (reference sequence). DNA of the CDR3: TGTGCCAGCAGCCAGACAGTTTCCTCCTACAATGAGCAGTTCTTC. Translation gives CASSQTVSSYNEQFF.

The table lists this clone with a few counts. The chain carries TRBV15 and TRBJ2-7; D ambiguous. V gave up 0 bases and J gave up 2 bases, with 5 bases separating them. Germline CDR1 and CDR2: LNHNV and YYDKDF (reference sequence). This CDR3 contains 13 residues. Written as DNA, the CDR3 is TGTGCCACCAGCAGAGATGGAGCCTACGAGCAGTACTTC. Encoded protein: CATSRDGAYEQYF.

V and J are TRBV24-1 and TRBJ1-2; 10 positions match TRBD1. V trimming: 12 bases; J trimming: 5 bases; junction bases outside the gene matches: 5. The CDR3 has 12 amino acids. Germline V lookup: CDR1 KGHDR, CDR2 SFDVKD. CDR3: CAVPGQGYGYTF. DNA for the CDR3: TGTGCCGTTCCGGGACAGGGGTATGGCTACACCTTC.

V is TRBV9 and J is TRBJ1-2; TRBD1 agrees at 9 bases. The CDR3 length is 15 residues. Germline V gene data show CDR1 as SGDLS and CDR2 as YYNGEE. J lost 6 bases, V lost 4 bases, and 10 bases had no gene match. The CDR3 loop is CASSTWTGARDGYTF. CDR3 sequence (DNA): TGTGCCAGCAGCACATGGACAGGGGCGCGCGATGGCTACACCTTC.

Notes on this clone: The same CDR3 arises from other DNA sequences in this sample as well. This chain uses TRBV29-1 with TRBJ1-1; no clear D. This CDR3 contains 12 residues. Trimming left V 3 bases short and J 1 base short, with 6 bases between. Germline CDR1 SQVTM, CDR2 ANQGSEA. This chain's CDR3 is CSVDRGNTEAFF. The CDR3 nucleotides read TGCAGCGTTGACCGGGGGAACACTGAAGCTTTCTTT.

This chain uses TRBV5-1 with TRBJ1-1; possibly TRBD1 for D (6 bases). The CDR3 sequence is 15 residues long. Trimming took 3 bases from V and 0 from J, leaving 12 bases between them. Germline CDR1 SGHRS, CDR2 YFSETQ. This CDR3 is CASSSGQTMNTEAFF. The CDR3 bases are TGCGCCAGCAGCTCTGGACAGACCATGAACACTGAAGCTTTCTTT.

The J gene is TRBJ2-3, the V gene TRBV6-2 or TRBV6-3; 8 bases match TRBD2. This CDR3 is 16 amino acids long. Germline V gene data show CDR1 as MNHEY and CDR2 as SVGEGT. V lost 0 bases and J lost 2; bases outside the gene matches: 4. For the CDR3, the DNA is TGTGCCAGCAGTTACTCCACTAGCGGAGTCACAGATACGCAGTATTTT. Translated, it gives CASSYSTSGVTDTQYF.

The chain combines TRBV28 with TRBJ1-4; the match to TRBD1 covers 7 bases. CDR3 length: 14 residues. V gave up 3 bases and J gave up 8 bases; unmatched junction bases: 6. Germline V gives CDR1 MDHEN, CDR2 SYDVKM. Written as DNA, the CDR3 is TGTGCCAGCAGTTTTTCAGGGGGTCGGGAAAAACTGTTTTTT. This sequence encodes CASSFSGGREKLFF.

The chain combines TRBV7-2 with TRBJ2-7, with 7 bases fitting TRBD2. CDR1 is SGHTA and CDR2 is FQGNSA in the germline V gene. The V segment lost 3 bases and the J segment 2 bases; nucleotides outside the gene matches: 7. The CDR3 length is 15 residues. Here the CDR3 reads CASSFRLAGPYEQYF. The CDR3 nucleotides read TGTGCCAGCAGCTTTCGGTTAGCGGGCCCCTACGAGCAGTACTTC. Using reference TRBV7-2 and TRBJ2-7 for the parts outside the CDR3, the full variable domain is GAGVSQSPSNKVTEKGKDVELRCDPISGHTALYWYRQSLGQGLEFLIYFQGNSAPDKSGLPSDRFSAERTGGSVSTLTIQRTQQEDSAVYLCASSFRLAGPYEQYFGPGTRLTVT.

CDR3 protein: CASSQDWLAGVSYEQYF. The CDR3 DNA follows: TGTGCCAGCAGCCAAGATTGGCTAGCGGGGGTATCCTACGAGCAGTACTTC. The V gene is TRBV3-1 (or the pseudogene TRBV3-2), the J gene TRBJ2-7; 10 bases align to TRBD2. Trimming took 0 bases from V and 1 from J; bases not matched to a gene: 6. CDR3 length: 17 amino acids. The germline gives CDR1 LGHDT, CDR2 YNNKEL (reference sequence).

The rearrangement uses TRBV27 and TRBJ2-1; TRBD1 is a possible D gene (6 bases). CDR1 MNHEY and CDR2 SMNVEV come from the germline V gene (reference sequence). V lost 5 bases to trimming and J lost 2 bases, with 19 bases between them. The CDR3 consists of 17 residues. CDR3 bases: TGTGCCAGCAGTACTACCTCGACAGGCCGGGCCTACAATGAGCAGTTCTTC. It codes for CASSTTSTGRAYNEQFF.

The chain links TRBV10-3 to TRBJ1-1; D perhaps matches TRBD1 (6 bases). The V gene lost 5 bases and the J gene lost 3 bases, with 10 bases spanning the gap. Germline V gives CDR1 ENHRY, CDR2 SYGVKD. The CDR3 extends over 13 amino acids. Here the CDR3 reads CAISRQEDTEAFF. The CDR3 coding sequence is TGTGCCATCAGTCGACAGGAAGACACTGAAGCTTTCTTT.

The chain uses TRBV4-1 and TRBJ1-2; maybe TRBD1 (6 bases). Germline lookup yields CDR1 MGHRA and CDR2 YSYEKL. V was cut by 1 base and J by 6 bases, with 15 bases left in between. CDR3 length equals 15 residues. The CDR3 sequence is CASSQVGQLGHGYTF. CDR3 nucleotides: TGCGCCAGCAGCCAAGTCGGACAGTTGGGTCATGGCTACACCTTC.

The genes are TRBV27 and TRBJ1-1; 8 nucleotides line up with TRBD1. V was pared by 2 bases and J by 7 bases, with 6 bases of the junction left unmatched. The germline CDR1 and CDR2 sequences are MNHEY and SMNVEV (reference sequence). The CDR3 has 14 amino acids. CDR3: CASSLQGAVGEAFF. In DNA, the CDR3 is TGTGCCAGCAGTTTACAGGGGGCGGTTGGTGAAGCTTTCTTT.